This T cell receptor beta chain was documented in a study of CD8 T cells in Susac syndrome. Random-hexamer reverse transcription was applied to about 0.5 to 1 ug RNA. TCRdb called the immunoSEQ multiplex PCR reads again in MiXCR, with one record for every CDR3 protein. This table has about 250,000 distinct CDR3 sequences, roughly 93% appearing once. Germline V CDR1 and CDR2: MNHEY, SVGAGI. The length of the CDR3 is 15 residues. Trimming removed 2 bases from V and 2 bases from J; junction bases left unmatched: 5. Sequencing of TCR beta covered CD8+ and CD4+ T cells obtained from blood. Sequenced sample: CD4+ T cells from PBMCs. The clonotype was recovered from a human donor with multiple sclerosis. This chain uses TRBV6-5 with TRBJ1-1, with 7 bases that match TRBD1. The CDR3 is CASSYRDRRNTEAFF. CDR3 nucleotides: TGTGCCAGCAGTTACAGGGACAGACGAAACACTGAAGCTTTCTTT.